This T cell receptor beta chain was identified in a study of a mutant IDH1 vaccine in newly diagnosed glioma. As regards this clone: Its antigen is as yet unknown.

This table comes from immunoSEQ multiplex PCR, and its TCRdb copy is limited to in-frame clones, with some not included. Of around 30,000 clones listed, roughly 90% were seen once; the top ten hold 20%. Time point indicated: week 11, during vaccination. The investigators gave 300 ug of mutant IDH1 20-mer peptide in each vaccine dose, together with topical imiquimod. From germline, CDR1 is MNHEY and CDR2 SVGAGI. V lost 4 bases and J lost 1, with 11 bases in between. This CDR3 has 15 residues. The chain has TRBV6-5 and TRBJ1-5; D remains unclear. This sequence originates from a young man with glioma. The material was PBMCs, obtained from a glioma patient whose treatment included an IDH1 peptide vaccine. The DNA of the CDR3 is TGTGCCAGCAGTTCCCAGGTCGACAGCAATCAGCCCCAGCATTTT. This sequence encodes CASSSQVDSNQPQHF.